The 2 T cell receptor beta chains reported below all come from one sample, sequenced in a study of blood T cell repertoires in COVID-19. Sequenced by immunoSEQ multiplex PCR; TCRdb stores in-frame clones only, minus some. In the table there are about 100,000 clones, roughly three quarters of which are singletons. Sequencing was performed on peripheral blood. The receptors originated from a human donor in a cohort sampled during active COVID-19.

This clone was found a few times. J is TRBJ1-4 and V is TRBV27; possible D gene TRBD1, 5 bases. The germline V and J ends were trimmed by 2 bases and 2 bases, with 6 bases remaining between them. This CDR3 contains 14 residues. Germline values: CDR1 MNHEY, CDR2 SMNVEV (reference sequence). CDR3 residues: CASSLGGTNEKLFF. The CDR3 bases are TGTGCCAGCAGTTTAGGGGGGACTAATGAAAAACTGTTTTTT.

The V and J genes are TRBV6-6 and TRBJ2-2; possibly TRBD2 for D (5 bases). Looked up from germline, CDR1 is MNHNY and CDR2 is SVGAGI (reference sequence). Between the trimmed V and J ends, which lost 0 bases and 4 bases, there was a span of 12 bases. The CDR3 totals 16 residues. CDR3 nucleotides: TGTGCCAGCAGTTACTCGTACGGGAAAGGCACCGGGGAGCTGTTTTTT. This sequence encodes CASSYSYGKGTGELFF.